One sample yielded the 26 T cell receptor beta chains listed below, sequenced in a study of blood T cell repertoires in COVID-19. TCRdb's table, derived via immunoSEQ multiplex PCR, lists solely in-frame clones and lacks some. The sample records roughly 140,000 clones, about 87% being singletons. Sample: peripheral blood. These receptor sequences come from a woman over 75 with acute or convalescent COVID-19.

CDR3 region: CASSIGRYTEAFF. In DNA form, the CDR3 reads TGTGCCAGTAGTATCGGCAGGTACACTGAAGCTTTCTTT. This chain uses TRBV19 with TRBJ1-1, with D hard to call. Germline lookup yields CDR1 LNHDA and CDR2 SQIVND (reference sequence). This CDR3 region has 13 residues. V was clipped by 3 bases and J by 3 bases, with 8 bases between them.

The chain uses TRBV21-1 and TRBJ1-1; TRBD1, the table's D call, lacks a check against the DNA. TRBV21-1 is designated a pseudogene. This CDR3 spans 14 amino acids. CDR3 in DNA: TGTGCCAGCAGCAGGTGGGCTGGGGCCACTGAAGCTTTCTTT. As protein: CASSRWAGATEAFF.

The chain couples TRBV30 to TRBJ2-5; 8 bases line up with TRBD2. Germline assignment: CDR1 GTSNPN and CDR2 SVGIG (reference sequence). After removal of 0 bases from V and 3 bases from J, the junction contained 3 bases not matched to a gene. The CDR3 is made up of 14 amino acids. The CDR3 sequence is CAWSVLAGKETQYF. In nucleotides, the CDR3 is TGTGCCTGGAGTGTCTTAGCGGGAAAAGAGACCCAGTACTTC.

A word on this clone: The CDR3 end shows no conserved phenylalanine or tryptophan, and so a read error is likely. No DNA is shown, since the ends of the CDR3 on it are uncertain; the CDR3 is the one TCRdb lists. The chain uses TRBV7-9 and TRBJ1-2. The CDR3 adds up to 12 amino acids, both ends counted. Germline values: CDR1 SEHNR, CDR2 FQNEAQ (reference sequence). The CDR3 protein is CASSPVVGETTL.

V and J are TRBV19 and TRBJ2-3, with D maybe TRBD1 (6 bases). CDR1 is LNHDA and CDR2 is SQIVND in the germline V gene (reference sequence). V lost 4 bases and J 5 bases, leaving 10 bases between the germline ends. The CDR3 is made up of 13 amino acids. Here the CDR3 reads CASSKGDLDTQYF. CDR3 coding DNA: TGTGCCAGTAGTAAGGGGGACCTAGATACGCAGTATTTT.

This chain connects TRBV7-3 to TRBJ2-3; 8 bases match TRBD1. The CDR3 sequence is 14 residues long. Losses at the gene ends were 0 bases for V and 5 bases for J; bases not matched to a gene: 1. Germline CDR1 is SGHTA and CDR2 is FQGTGA. The CDR3 sequence: CASSLTGTGDTQYF. The CDR3 DNA sequence: TGTGCCAGCAGCTTAACCGGGACAGGAGATACGCAGTATTTT.

J is TRBJ2-2 and V is TRBV5-1; tentatively, D is TRBD2 (6 bases). Germline V CDR1 and CDR2: SGHRS, YFSETQ. V lost 5 bases and J lost 6, with 20 bases in between. This CDR3 region has 16 residues. The CDR3 DNA reads as TGCGCCAGCAGAAATCGGCGGGGCGCCGGCGCCGGGGAGCTGTTTTTT. It is translated as CASRNRRGAGAGELFF.

The chain uses TRBV18 and TRBJ2-7; 7 positions match TRBD1. V trimming: 4 bases; J trimming: 2 bases; junction bases outside the gene matches: 5. Germline V CDR1 and CDR2: KGHSH, LQKENI. This CDR3 spans 14 amino acids. The CDR3 DNA reads TGTGCCAGCTCACTGGACAGGCGGACCTACGAGCAGTACTTC. Protein: CASSLDRRTYEQYF.

The rearrangement uses TRBV2 and TRBJ2-5, with D possibly TRBD1 on 5 matching bases. This CDR3 region has 13 residues. The ends were cut back, 1 base at V and 2 bases at J, with 5 bases in the middle. CDR1 and CDR2 from the germline V gene are SNHLY and FYNNEI. The CDR3 DNA reads TGTGCCAGCAGTGAAGAGGGGCAAGAGACCCAGTACTTC. Translation: CASSEEGQETQYF.

This clone has more than one count but fewer than ten. This sequence joins TRBV6-5 and TRBJ1-2, with 8 bases fitting TRBD1. In germline, CDR1 is MNHEY, CDR2 SVGAGI. V lost 2 bases and J lost 7; bases outside the gene matches: 12. The CDR3 sequence is 16 residues long. This CDR3 is CASSYTTPGQGGGYTF. The CDR3 coding sequence is TGTGCCAGCAGTTACACGACCCCTGGACAGGGCGGTGGCTACACCTTC.

V and J are TRBV28 and TRBJ1-2, with 11 bases that match TRBD1. The CDR3 runs 17 residues. CDR1 and CDR2 from the germline V gene are MDHEN and SYDVKM. V lost 3 bases, J lost 2 bases, and 8 bases stayed unmatched. In DNA form, the CDR3 reads TGTGCCAGCAGTTTGGCCGGGACAGGGGGTTGGAACTATGGCTACACCTTC. The encoded protein is CASSLAGTGGWNYGYTF.

This sequence joins TRBV2 and TRBJ1-6, with D uncertain. Looked up from germline, CDR1 is SNHLY and CDR2 is FYNNEI. The V end was cut by 2 bases, the J end by 4 bases, with 3 bases between. The CDR3 totals 13 residues. CDR3 sequence reads: CASSETYNSPLHF. The CDR3 DNA is TGTGCCAGCAGTGAAACTTATAATTCACCCCTCCACTTT.

This clone was recorded once. The V call is TRBV7-9, the J call TRBJ2-7; D may be TRBD2 (6 bases). The V end was cut by 6 bases, the J end by 2 bases, with 17 bases between. The CDR3 is made up of 15 amino acids. In germline, CDR1 is SEHNR, CDR2 FQNEAQ (reference sequence). Here the CDR3 reads CASSPGWGDPYEQYF. In DNA form, the CDR3 reads TGTGCCAGCAGTCCGGGGTGGGGGGATCCCTACGAGCAGTACTTC.

The chain uses TRBV7-2 and TRBJ1-6; 8 bases agree with TRBD1. The CDR3 runs to 18 residues. The germline CDR1 and CDR2 sequences are SGHTA and FQGNSA. Trimming cost V 4 bases and J 2 bases; bases outside gene matches: 10. CDR3 in amino acids: CASSSPWTGTTYNSPLHF. The CDR3 coding sequence is TGTGCCAGCAGCTCTCCCTGGACAGGGACTACCTATAATTCACCCCTCCACTTT.

This sequence joins TRBV5-1 and TRBJ2-1; the D is unclear. From germline, CDR1 is SGHRS and CDR2 YFSETQ. V gave up 1 base and J gave up 0 bases, with 8 bases separating them. CDR3 length: 15 amino acids. CDR3 sequence reads: CASSLQTTSYNEQFF. Written as DNA, the CDR3 is TGCGCCAGCAGCTTGCAAACTACCTCCTACAATGAGCAGTTCTTC.

The rearrangement joins TRBV19 to TRBJ2-1, with TRBD2 identical over 7 bases. Germline V gene data show CDR1 as LNHDA and CDR2 as SQIVND (reference sequence). This CDR3 region has 14 residues. The J segment lost 4 bases and the V segment lost 5 bases, leaving 5 bases of the junction unmatched. The CDR3 sequence: CASSSSAGYNEQFF. The CDR3 bases are TGTGCCAGTAGTTCATCAGCGGGGTACAATGAGCAGTTCTTC.

The V and J genes are TRBV5-1 and TRBJ1-1; maybe TRBD1 (6 bases). The CDR3 sequence is 15 residues long. Germline CDR1 SGHRS, CDR2 YFSETQ. The V and J ends lost 5 bases and 4 bases respectively, with 18 bases between them. CDR3 region: CASSFTGRMSTEAFF. Here the CDR3 DNA reads TGCGCCAGCAGTTTCACAGGGCGTATGAGCACTGAAGCTTTCTTT.

The chain joins TRBV18 to TRBJ1-1, with 7 bases that match TRBD1. The CDR3 has 14 residues. Germline CDR1 and CDR2: KGHSH and LQKENI. The J segment lost 3 bases and the V segment lost 4 bases, leaving 5 bases of the junction unmatched. The DNA for the CDR3 is TGTGCCAGCTCACAGGGGGCGCAAGACACTGAAGCTTTCTTT. Translating gives CASSQGAQDTEAFF.

This rearrangement joins TRBV5-6 to TRBJ2-4, with TRBD1 identical over 9 bases. The V gene's germline CDR1 is SGHDT and CDR2 YYEEEE. J lost 5 bases, V lost 4 bases, and 4 bases had no gene match. CDR3 length: 14 residues. The CDR3 loop is CASSPGQGENIQYF. The CDR3 bases are TGTGCCAGCAGCCCGGGACAGGGAGAAAACATTCAGTACTTC.

The chain joins TRBV7-3 to TRBJ1-6; no reliable D call. Trimming removed 5 bases at V and 8 bases at J, with 13 bases between. This CDR3 is 14 amino acids long. Per germline, CDR1 SGHTA and CDR2 FQGTGA. In DNA form, the CDR3 reads TGTGCCAGCAGCCGAGGTCATCGGGATTCACCCCTCCACTTT. Translating it yields CASSRGHRDSPLHF.

V is TRBV9 and J is TRBJ1-6; 12 nucleotides align to TRBD1. The junction had 4 bases not matched to a gene; V was cut back by 5 bases and J by 1 base. Germline V CDR1 and CDR2: SGDLS, YYNGEE. The CDR3 contains 17 residues. The CDR3 loop is CASRAGQGASYNSPLHF. CDR3 DNA sequence: TGTGCCAGCAGAGCGGGACAGGGGGCATCCTATAATTCACCCCTCCACTTT. Supplemented by reference TRBV9 and TRBJ1-6, the full variable domain reads DSGVTQTPKHLITATGQRVTLRCSPRSGDLSVYWYQQSLDQGLQFLIQYYNGEERAKGNILERFSAQQFPDLHSELNLSSLELGDSALYFCASRAGQGASYNSPLHFGNGTRLTVT.

The chain combines TRBV19 with TRBJ2-1; weak D call: TRBD1 (5 bases). With 0 bases removed from V and 4 bases from J, the gap between germline ends came to 10 bases. Germline CDR1 is LNHDA and CDR2 is SQIVND (reference sequence). The CDR3 runs 15 residues. In DNA form, the CDR3 reads TGTGCCAGTAGTATAGATCACAACAGGTACAATGAGCAGTTCTTC. This gives the protein CASSIDHNRYNEQFF.

This chain links TRBV19 with TRBJ1-4; a weak D match, TRBD1 (6 bases). The CDR3 is 13 amino acids. Germline-derived CDR1 and CDR2 are LNHDA and SQIVND (reference sequence). Between the trimmed V and J ends, which lost 5 bases and 8 bases, there was a span of 12 bases. The CDR3 sequence: CASSPRDTEKLFF. The CDR3 DNA follows: TGTGCCAGTAGTCCCCGGGACACCGAAAAACTGTTTTTT.

The rearrangement joins TRBV19 to TRBJ1-5; D might be TRBD1 (5 bases). The germline gives CDR1 LNHDA, CDR2 SQIVND (reference sequence). This CDR3 comprises 15 residues. V lost 7 bases and J 7 bases, leaving 20 bases between the germline ends. The CDR3 region is CASTSTVASFQPQHF. In DNA form, the CDR3 reads TGTGCCAGTACCTCGACAGTTGCTAGTTTCCAGCCCCAGCATTTT.

The chain uses TRBV5-1 and TRBJ2-7; the D is unclear. V lost 0 bases and J lost 7, with 14 bases in between. The CDR3 is 14 residues long. Germline lookup yields CDR1 SGHRS and CDR2 YFSETQ. The CDR3 region is CASSLGAPSREQYF. The CDR3 DNA is TGCGCCAGCAGCTTGGGGGCTCCCTCAAGGGAGCAGTACTTC.

This clone was recorded only once. The chain recombines TRBV5-6 with TRBJ1-1, with D uncertain. The germline V and J ends were trimmed by 3 bases and 1 base, with 10 bases remaining between them. This CDR3 comprises 14 residues. CDR1 and CDR2 from the germline V gene are SGHDT and YYEEEE. CDR3: CASSYYTSNTEAFF. The DNA for the CDR3 is TGTGCCAGCAGCTACTACACCTCGAACACTGAAGCTTTCTTT.